Each of the 13 T cell receptor beta chains below was sequenced from the same sample in a study of post-analysis software for immune sequencing data. Their cognate antigens are unknown. The study's findings and limits: Four to six TRBV segments appeared more often in patients than in controls, and TRBV5-6, TRBV5-1 and TRBV20-1 were among these.

Each TCR beta cDNA library carried unique molecular identifiers. TCRdb analysed the PCR reads with MiXCR anew, one entry per CDR3 protein. The sample includes roughly 620,000 distinct CDR3 sequences, 40% to 50% of them seen just once. The sample consisted of blood. These TCRs come from a girl aged 10 to 17 with multiple sclerosis.

This clonotype occurred a few times. This chain joins TRBV2 and TRBJ2-7; maybe TRBD1 (6 bases). The V and J ends lost 6 bases and 4 bases respectively, with 16 bases between them. The V gene's germline CDR1 is SNHLY and CDR2 FYNNEI. This CDR3 is 14 amino acids long. CDR3 in DNA: TGTGCCAGCAGCCCCCTGGACAGAAAGTACGAGCAGTACTTC. Its translation is CASSPLDRKYEQYF.

CDR3 coding DNA: TGTGCCAGCAGTGAGGGGACAACAACTTACAATGAGCAGTTCTTC. Translated: CASSEGTTTYNEQFF. The rearrangement uses TRBV2 and TRBJ2-1; D perhaps matches TRBD1 (6 bases). The CDR3 has 15 amino acids. V lost 3 bases to trimming and J lost 4 bases, with 13 bases between them. Germline loops: CDR1 SNHLY, CDR2 FYNNEI. The whole variable domain, filled in from reference TRBV2 and TRBJ2-1, reads EPEVTQTPSHQVTQMGQEVILRCVPISNHLYFYWYRQILGQKVEFLVSFYNNEISEKSEIFDDQFSVERPDGSNFTLKIRSTKLEDSAMYFCASSEGTTTYNEQFFGPGTRLTVL.

This chain links TRBV6-2 or TRBV6-3 with TRBJ1-2, with D unclear. The CDR3 covers 15 residues. V was cut by 3 bases and J by 8 bases, with 19 bases left in between. CDR1 is MNHEY, CDR2 SVGEGT, per germline. CDR3 bases: TGTGCCAGCAGTTATGTAACCTTCGGGGATGGCGGCTACACCTTC. It yields the protein CASSYVTFGDGGYTF.

This clonotype was found a few times. The chain combines TRBV10-3 with TRBJ1-2; no clear D gene. Germline V gene lookup returns CDR1 ENHRY and CDR2 SYGVKD. Trimming shortened V by 0 bases and J by 8 bases, and 13 bases separated the two germline ends. The CDR3 is 14 amino acids. In nucleotides, the CDR3 is TGTGCCATCAGTGAGTCGTACGGGCAAGAGGGCTACACCTTC. Encoded protein: CAISESYGQEGYTF.

The V call is TRBV12-3 or TRBV12-4, the J call TRBJ2-1, with a weak D call TRBD2 (6 bases). The CDR3 extends over 16 amino acids. Between the trimmed V and J ends, which lost 0 bases and 7 bases, there was a span of 16 bases. DNA for the CDR3: TGTGCCAGCAGTTTAGCGAGGCGGGCAGGGAGGAATGAGCAGTTCTTC. This sequence encodes CASSLARRAGRNEQFF.

This clonotype has more than one count but fewer than ten. The rearrangement links TRBV5-1 to TRBJ2-5, with 10 positions matching TRBD2. The CDR3 runs to 15 residues. J lost 11 bases, V lost 4 bases, and 14 bases had no gene match. Germline V gene sequence: CDR1 SGHRS, CDR2 YFSETQ. DNA of the CDR3: TGCGCCAGCAGCGACCAAGCGGGGGGGCTTGCAGTGCAGTACTTC. Translation: CASSDQAGGLAVQYF. The full variable domain, completed using reference TRBV5-1 and TRBJ2-5, is KAGVTQTPRYLIKTRGQQVTLSCSPISGHRSVSWYQQTPGQGLQFLFEYFSETQRNKGNFPGRFSGRQFSNSRSEMNVSTLELGDSALYLCASSDQAGGLAVQYFGPGTRLLVL.

V gene TRBV12-3 or TRBV12-4 combines with J gene TRBJ2-7; TRBD2 might be the D (5 bases). Deletions cut 6 bases from V and 2 bases from J, with 8 bases between. CDR3 length: 12 residues. The CDR3 region has the DNA TGTGCCAGCAGAGAGGGCCCCTACGAGCAGTACTTC. Amino acids: CASREGPYEQYF.

As DNA, the CDR3 is TGTGCCAGTAGTACCGGACCGCCTAGCGGCGAGCAGTACTTC. This sequence encodes CASSTGPPSGEQYF. The chain couples TRBV19 to TRBJ2-4; 7 bases align to TRBD2. The end of the DNA is better explained by TRBJ2-7, so the J call may be wrong. There are 14 residues in the CDR3. Germline values: CDR1 LNHDA, CDR2 SQIVND (reference sequence).

The rearrangement uses TRBV4-1 and TRBJ2-3, with 7 bases that match TRBD2. The V gene end was trimmed by 0 bases and the J gene end by 0 bases; junction bases not matched to a gene: 3. This CDR3 contains 16 residues. Germline CDR1 MGHRA, CDR2 YSYEKL. The CDR3 DNA sequence: TGCGCCAGCAGCCAAGATTTGGGACTAAGCACAGATACGCAGTATTTT. Encoded protein: CASSQDLGLSTDTQYF.

The rearrangement joins TRBV20-1 to TRBJ2-7, with a tentative D call TRBD2 (6 bases). V lost 3 bases to trimming and J lost 4 bases, with 7 bases between them. Germline CDR1 and CDR2: DFQATT and SNEGSKA (reference sequence). The CDR3 loop spans 11 amino acids. As DNA, the CDR3 is TGCAGTGCTAGTGGAGGGTACGAGCAGTACTTC. Its protein product is CSASGGYEQYF.

This clonotype came up a few times. The CDR3 region is CSATGDSPDEQYF. CDR3 bases: TGCAGCGCCACAGGGGATTCTCCCGACGAGCAGTACTTC. This chain uses TRBV29-1 with TRBJ2-7, with 7 nucleotides matching TRBD1. Germline CDR1 and CDR2: SQVTM and ANQGSEA. This CDR3 contains 13 residues. Trimming removed 7 bases from V and 5 bases from J; junction bases left unmatched: 11.

In regard to this clonotype: Mismatch with germline at one junction end may stem from a read error. The chain recombines TRBV12-3 or TRBV12-4 with TRBJ2-3; 12 bases line up with TRBD2. The CDR3 is 16 residues long. The CDR3 loop reads CASSFPTSGGPDAQYF. CDR3 DNA sequence: TGTGCCAGCAGTTTCCCGACTAGCGGGGGTCCAGATGCGCAGTATTTT.

The chain has TRBV15 and TRBJ2-1, with D perhaps assigned TRBD1 or TRBD2 (5 bases each). Trimming took off 4 bases at V and 9 bases at J, with 19 bases between the two ends. Looked up from germline, CDR1 is LNHNV and CDR2 is YYDKDF (reference sequence). The CDR3 consists of 15 residues. CDR3 sequence (DNA): TGTGCCACCAGCAAGCGAGGTGGGGGTATGGGTGAGCAGTTCTTC. It yields the protein CATSKRGGGMGEQFF.